The T cell receptor (beta chain) under discussion was sequenced for a study of PD-1 blockade in classical Hodgkin lymphoma. Study conclusions and caveats: TCR diversity in CD4+, not CD8+, cells rose significantly by C4D1. Complete responders' baseline diversity resembled that of newly diagnosed patients. Lower baseline TCR diversity was reported for newly diagnosed patients than for healthy donors.

Sequenced by immunoSEQ multiplex PCR; TCRdb stores in-frame clones only, minus some. The data show tens of thousands of clones, over 55% seen once. Notes on this clone: Its antigen is unidentified.

Autologous stem cell transplantation was followed by relapse in every patient, and brentuximab vedotin exposure varied. The CDR3 is made up of 15 amino acids. In germline, CDR1 is LGHNA, CDR2 YNFKEQ. With 3 bases removed from V and 0 bases from J, the gap between germline ends came to 9 bases. The clonotype originates from a human donor with classical Hodgkin lymphoma. This material consisted of peripheral blood mononuclear cells (PBMCs), taken at baseline. This chain uses TRBV4-2 with TRBJ2-1; D is unresolved. The CDR3 DNA reads as TGTGCCAGCAGCCAGTCCCAGCTCTCCTACAATGAGCAGTTCTTC. This gives the protein CASSQSQLSYNEQFF.